This T cell receptor (beta chain) was retrieved from a study of shared T cell receptors in the human thymus. Method: immunoSEQ multiplex PCR; TCRdb's copy keeps in-frame clones and lacks some. The repertoire includes hundreds of thousands of clones, approximately 87% of them detected once, and 0.0094% sits in the top ten. This same sample was also part of a study on human thymus T cells. That work contributes: All donors were healthy Finnish infants who were undergoing corrective surgery to treat congenital heart defects. Corrective cardiac surgery supplied the resected thymus tissue. Among thymic and blood repertoires, usage of V and J genes appeared biased. Thymic repertoires overlap heavily among unrelated individuals, related research has reported.

Source material: thymocytes. This receptor was taken from a boy in the first two years of life with a congenital heart defect.

The CDR3 DNA is TGTGCCAGCAGTTACTCGAAAGGGGCGGATCAGCCCCAGCATTTT. Encoded protein: CASSYSKGADQPQHF. This chain joins TRBV6-6 and TRBJ1-5; tentatively, D is TRBD1 (5 bases). CDR1 MNHNY and CDR2 SVGAGI come from the germline V gene (reference sequence). V dropped 0 bases and J dropped 5 bases, with 11 bases sitting between them. The CDR3 covers 15 residues.